Following are 27 T cell receptor beta chains from one sample sequenced in a study of graft-versus-host responses after intestinal transplantation. Some clones are missing from TCRdb's copy, which holds only in-frame ones; the method was immunoSEQ multiplex PCR. The repertoire holds roughly 5,500 clones, with around 29% as singletons. The sample was alloreactive CD4+ T cells from a mixed lymphocyte reaction culture, taken before transplantation. Subset here: CFSE-low proliferating T cells sorted from roughly 6-day pre-transplant mixed lymphocyte reaction (GvH or HvG direction). The receptors derive from a human patient who was an organ donor for intestinal transplantation.

This clone was seen just once. Here the CDR3 reads CASSLDWLAGVAEETQYF. As DNA, the CDR3 is TGTGCCAGCAGCTTAGATTGGCTAGCGGGAGTGGCTGAAGAGACCCAGTACTTC. The genes are TRBV11-2 and TRBJ2-5; 10 positions match TRBD2. The germline CDR1 and CDR2 sequences are SGHAT and FQNNGV. The CDR3 covers 18 residues. V trimming: 0 bases; J trimming: 3 bases; junction bases outside the gene matches: 10.

The V call is TRBV6-5, the J call TRBJ2-7; 8 positions agree with TRBD2. This CDR3 spans 13 amino acids. The V gene's germline CDR1 is MNHEY and CDR2 SVGAGI. J gave up 5 bases and V 6 bases, and 6 bases lay outside the gene matches. The CDR3 protein is CASRKRESNEQYF. The CDR3 DNA reads as TGTGCCAGCAGGAAGCGGGAGAGTAACGAGCAGTACTTC.

With regard to this clone: A junction boundary mismatches the germline segment, possibly from a read error. Other DNA variants within this sample encode the same CDR3. The genes are TRBV11-3 and TRBJ2-6; D not resolved. Germline V gives CDR1 SGHNT, CDR2 YENEEA. The CDR3 runs to 19 residues. CDR3 coding DNA: TGTGCCAGCAGCATACGGTGCGATCTCGAACAAAGTCGGGCCAACGTCCTGACCTTC. This translates into CASSIRCDLEQSRANVLTF.

Concerning this clone itself: A single base separates this from a much larger clone, so it may be a read error. J is TRBJ2-1 and V is TRBV30; the D is unclear. From germline, CDR1 is GTSNPN and CDR2 SVGIG (reference sequence). The CDR3 is 14 amino acids. In DNA form, the CDR3 reads TGTGCCTGTAGTGTAACGAGCTCCTACAATGAGCAGTTCTTC. It translates to CACSVTSSYNEQFF. Full variable domain (rest looked up from reference TRBV30 and TRBJ2-1): SQTIHQWPATLVQPVGSPLSLECTVEGTSNPNLYWYRQAAGRGLQLLFYSVGIGQISSEVPQNLSASRPQDRQFILSSKKLLLSDSGFYLCACSVTSSYNEQFFGPGTRLTVL.

The V gene is TRBV11-2, the J gene TRBJ1-5; the D gene is possibly TRBD1 (6 bases). Trimming removed 1 base from V and 0 bases from J, with 13 bases in between. The length of the CDR3 is 17 residues. The germline gives CDR1 SGHAT, CDR2 FQNNGV. The CDR3 sequence: CASSLAPTGYSNQPQHF. For the CDR3, the DNA is TGTGCCAGCAGCTTAGCGCCGACAGGTTATAGCAATCAGCCCCAGCATTTT.

V and J are TRBV11-2 and TRBJ1-2, with TRBD1 matching 10 bases. Germline V lookup: CDR1 SGHAT, CDR2 FQNNGV. The CDR3 has 13 amino acids. The V gene end was trimmed by 4 bases and the J gene end by 4 bases; junction bases not matched to a gene: 0. The CDR3 loop is CASSWTGGYGYTF. The CDR3, as DNA: TGTGCCAGCAGCTGGACAGGGGGCTATGGCTACACCTTC. Based on the CDR3 plus reference TRBV11-2 and TRBJ1-2, the full variable domain is EAGVAQSPRYKIIEKRQSVAFWCNPISGHATLYWYQQILGQGPKLLIQFQNNGVVDDSQLPKDRFSAERLKGVDSTLKIQPAKLEDSAVYLCASSWTGGYGYTFGSGTRLTVV.

This clone has a handful of counts. This sequence joins TRBV27 and TRBJ1-1, with unresolved D. Germline V gene data show CDR1 as MNHEY and CDR2 as SMNVEV (reference sequence). The CDR3 loop spans 15 amino acids. Trimming removed 5 bases at V and 1 base at J, with 14 bases between. The CDR3 DNA follows: TGTGCCAGCAGTCTCAGCCTGCTGAGGAACACTGAAGCTTTCTTT. Translation: CASSLSLLRNTEAFF.

The chain carries TRBV6-9 and TRBJ1-2, with 7 bases lining up with TRBD1. This CDR3 contains 14 residues. The germline gives CDR1 MNHGY, CDR2 SVAAGI. The J segment lost 5 bases and the V segment lost 3 bases, leaving 6 bases of the junction unmatched. The CDR3 DNA reads TGTGCCAGCAGTTACCGAGGACAGGAATATGGCTACACCTTC. It specifies CASSYRGQEYGYTF.

By share, this clone counts as medium-sized. Since no conserved phenylalanine or tryptophan closes the CDR3, a read error is the likely cause. The DNA is omitted, as the CDR3 cannot be located on it reliably, and the CDR3 follows TCRdb's listing. The rearrangement joins TRBV5-4 to TRBJ2-7; TRBD1 was called by the table and not checked on the DNA. The length of the CDR3 is 12 amino acids, counting both ends. Per the germline V gene, CDR1 is SGHNT and CDR2 is YYREEE (reference sequence). CDR3 sequence reads: CASSPGTGPPDL.

The chain joins TRBV21-1 to TRBJ1-5. TRBV21-1 is a documented pseudogene. This CDR3 contains 17 residues. The CDR3 sequence is CASRCRLATWHHQPQHF. Here the CDR3 DNA reads TGTGCCAGCAGATGTAGGTTAGCTACATGGCATCATCAGCCCCAGCATTTT.

This clone ranks as medium-sized. V and J are TRBV7-2 and TRBJ2-5; no definite D call. This CDR3 is built from 17 residues. V lost 1 base and J lost 0, with 15 bases in between. Germline V lookup: CDR1 SGHTA, CDR2 FQGNSA. The CDR3 is CASSLEVGPAYQETQYF. In DNA form, the CDR3 reads TGTGCCAGCAGCTTAGAGGTGGGCCCGGCGTACCAAGAGACCCAGTACTTC. The variable domain in full, completed from reference TRBV7-2 and TRBJ2-5, reads GAGVSQSPSNKVTEKGKDVELRCDPISGHTALYWYRQSLGQGLEFLIYFQGNSAPDKSGLPSDRFSAERTGGSVSTLTIQRTQQEDSAVYLCASSLEVGPAYQETQYFGPGTRLLVL.

This clone was picked up a small number of times. The chain combines TRBV6-1 with TRBJ2-1; D call uncertain. The V and J ends lost 4 bases and 8 bases respectively, with 12 bases between them. The CDR3 runs to 13 residues. Looked up from germline, CDR1 is MNHNS and CDR2 is SASEGT. CDR3 in amino acids: CASSGDHWYEQFF. The CDR3 nucleotides are TGTGCCAGCAGTGGCGACCACTGGTATGAGCAGTTCTTC.

The chain joins TRBV6-5 to TRBJ2-2; D remains ambiguous. Deletions cut 2 bases from V and 0 bases from J, with 7 bases between. The CDR3 covers 15 residues. Per the germline V gene, CDR1 is MNHEY and CDR2 is SVGAGI. The CDR3 DNA reads as TGTGCCAGCAGTTACGCCCCATCGAACACCGGGGAGCTGTTTTTT. This translates into CASSYAPSNTGELFF.

Concerning this clone itself: The junction and the germline gene differ at one end; a read error may be behind it. The rearrangement uses TRBV19 and TRBJ2-1; D is unresolved. The CDR3 length is 9 residues. Germline V gene lookup returns CDR1 LNHDA and CDR2 SQIVND (reference sequence). CDR3 region: CACQSACIF. The CDR3 DNA is TGTGCCTGTCAGTCGGCATGTATCTTC.

The gene calls are TRBV6-5 and TRBJ2-2; TRBD1 might be the D (6 bases). The CDR3 totals 15 residues. The V gene lost 1 base and the J gene lost 1 base, with 7 bases spanning the gap. CDR1 MNHEY and CDR2 SVGAGI come from the germline V gene. The DNA of the CDR3 is TGTGCCAGCAGTTACTTGACAGGGAACACCGGGGAGCTGTTTTTT. Its translation is CASSYLTGNTGELFF.

This clone was found a few times. The chain couples TRBV5-6 to TRBJ2-1, with D possibly matching TRBD2 (6 bases). Germline lookup yields CDR1 SGHDT and CDR2 YYEEEE. Deletions cut 1 base from V and 4 bases from J, with 12 bases between. This CDR3 region has 15 residues. CDR3 sequence (DNA): TGTGCCAGCAGCTTGCGATCGGGAGCTTACAATGAGCAGTTCTTC. The encoded protein is CASSLRSGAYNEQFF.

The V call is TRBV6-6, the J call TRBJ1-1, with D possibly TRBD1 on 5 matching bases. CDR3 length equals 14 residues. Germline CDR1 is MNHNY and CDR2 is SVGAGI (reference sequence). The V end lost 6 bases, the J end lost 1 base, and 12 bases lay between the germline ends. CDR3 region: CASSYDRQNTEAFF. CDR3 nucleotide sequence: TGTGCCAGCAGCTACGACAGACAGAACACTGAAGCTTTCTTT.

As to this clone: A much larger clone lies one base from this, so it may be a read error. The rearrangement uses TRBV7-2 and TRBJ2-2; 7 bases are shared with TRBD1. The germline V gene encodes CDR1 SGHTA and CDR2 FQGNSA. This CDR3 spans 13 amino acids. In DNA form, the CDR3 reads TGTGCCAGCAGACAGGGGAACACCGGGGAGCTGGTTTTT. It translates to CASRQGNTGELVF.

This clone was recorded a few times. The chain links TRBV7-2 to TRBJ2-1, with D perhaps TRBD1 or TRBD2 (5 bases each). The CDR3 is 17 residues long. Trimming shortened V by 5 bases and J by 5 bases, and 22 bases separated the two germline ends. CDR1 is SGHTA and CDR2 is FQGNSA in the germline V gene. The CDR3 DNA sequence: TGTGCCAGCAGCCCACGAGGGACGAGAACCCTAAACAATGAGCAGTTCTTC. Amino acid sequence: CASSPRGTRTLNNEQFF.

The V and J genes are TRBV2 and TRBJ1-3; D gene unclear. Trimming took off 4 bases at V and 0 bases at J, with 7 bases between the two ends. The germline CDR1 and CDR2 sequences are SNHLY and FYNNEI. The CDR3 loop spans 14 amino acids. Written as DNA, the CDR3 is TGTGCCAGCAGTGCCCCACCCTCTGGAAACACCATATATTTT. As protein: CASSAPPSGNTIYF. The full variable domain, completed using reference TRBV2 and TRBJ1-3, is EPEVTQTPSHQVTQMGQEVILRCVPISNHLYFYWYRQILGQKVEFLVSFYNNEISEKSEIFDDQFSVERPDGSNFTLKIRSTKLEDSAMYFCASSAPPSGNTIYFGEGSWLTVV.

To note about this clone: This may be a read error, as it is one base from a much larger clone. The chain carries TRBV6-6 and TRBJ2-5, with 11 bases lining up with TRBD1. The DNA end favors TRBJ2-7, so the J call may be wrong. This CDR3 has 15 amino acids. Germline values: CDR1 MNHNY, CDR2 SVGAGI (reference sequence). CDR3 amino acids: CASRGTGTGGYEQYF. In DNA form, the CDR3 reads TGTGCCAGCAGGGGAACCGGGACAGGGGGGTACGAGCAGTACTTC.

In its sample, this clone ranks as medium-sized. The rearrangement joins TRBV4-2 to TRBJ2-6, with 7 bases fitting TRBD2. CDR1 is LGHNA and CDR2 is YNFKEQ in the germline V gene. V dropped 0 bases and J dropped 9; count of bases not matched to a gene: 5. The CDR3 loop spans 15 amino acids. As DNA, the CDR3 is TGTGCCAGCAGCCAAGATCCCGGGGGGTTCAACGTCCTGACTTTC. Its protein product is CASSQDPGGFNVLTF.

The sample holds one count of this clone. This chain's CDR3 is CASREPISGANVLTF. CDR3 DNA: TGCGCCAGCCGGGAGCCTATCTCTGGGGCCAACGTCCTGACTTTC. The chain recombines TRBV23-1 with TRBJ2-6, with D possibly matching TRBD2 (6 bases). Being an ORF, TRBV23-1 has a function that is uncertain. V lost 8 bases to trimming and J lost 0 bases, with 11 bases between them. This CDR3 has 15 residues.

In this sample, this clone turned up a few times. V is TRBV19 and J is TRBJ2-1; 11 positions agree with TRBD2. CDR3 length equals 16 residues. V lost 5 bases to trimming and J lost 7 bases; unmatched junction nucleotides: 10. The germline V gene encodes CDR1 LNHDA and CDR2 SQIVND (reference sequence). CDR3 sequence: CASSSRRLAGWNEQFF. The CDR3 nucleotides are TGTGCCAGTAGTTCCCGGAGACTAGCGGGATGGAATGAGCAGTTCTTC. The whole variable domain, filled in from reference TRBV19 and TRBJ2-1, reads DGGITQSPKYLFRKEGQNVTLSCEQNLNHDAMYWYRQDPGQGLRLIYYSQIVNDFQKGDIAEGYSVSREKKESFPLTVTSAQKNPTAFYLCASSSRRLAGWNEQFFGPGTRLTVL.

V gene TRBV2 combines with J gene TRBJ2-3, with 12 bases fitting TRBD2. V gave up 4 bases and J gave up 5 bases; unmatched junction bases: 4. Per germline, CDR1 SNHLY and CDR2 FYNNEI. The CDR3 spans 15 residues. DNA for the CDR3: TGTGCCAGCAGTGTACTAGCGGGGGGAGGAGATACGCAGTATTTT. This translates into CASSVLAGGGDTQYF.

This clone turned up a few times. The V call is TRBV6-9, the J call TRBJ2-7; D gene uncertain. The V and J ends lost 3 bases and 2 bases respectively, with 8 bases between them. Per germline, CDR1 MNHGY and CDR2 SVAAGI. The CDR3 extends over 13 amino acids. The CDR3 here is CASSYPPTYEQYF. CDR3 DNA sequence: TGTGCCAGCAGTTACCCCCCTACCTACGAGCAGTACTTC.

The rearrangement joins TRBV5-1 to TRBJ2-5; D call uncertain. The CDR3 is 12 residues long. Germline CDR1 is SGHRS and CDR2 is YFSETQ. The V end was cut by 1 base, the J end by 2 bases, with 3 bases between. The CDR3 nucleotides are TGCGCCAGCAGCTTGAGACAAGAGACCCAGTACTTC. It translates to CASSLRQETQYF.